The clone carrying this T cell receptor beta chain was counted a few times. Its matching antigen is unknown. The sample originates from a study of cytomegalovirus exposure and HLA in healthy donors. It was with 60 Vbeta and 13 Jbeta primers that the PCR ran. TCRdb keeps only in-frame clones here, not all; method: immunoSEQ multiplex PCR. Of about 120,000 clones detected, about 11% appear once; the ten largest clones hold around 5%. Overall study results and limits: Analysis was carried out at a later point, and it linked a missense DCLRE1C variant to TCR beta V- and J-gene trimming. Sequencing likely caused a cluster of highly shared sequence variants.

Germline CDR1 reads LNHNV; CDR2 reads YYDKDF (reference sequence). This CDR3 is built from 16 residues. Trimming at V came to 4 bases and at J to 0 bases, leaving 5 bases not matched to a gene. The receptor's source is a woman younger than 30 in good health and CMV-seropositive. The chain has TRBV15 and TRBJ2-2; 7 bases match TRBD1. Sequences were obtained from PBMCs. The CDR3 coding sequence is TGTGCCACCAGCACCGGCACAGGGGCGAACACCGGGGAGCTGTTTTTT. It translates to CATSTGTGANTGELFF. The complete variable domain, with remaining parts taken from reference TRBV15 and TRBJ2-2, reads DAMVIQNPRYQVTQFGKPVTLSCSQTLNHNVMYWYQQKSSQAPKLLFHYYDKDFNNEADTPDNFQSRRPNTSFCFLDIRSPGLGDTAMYLCATSTGTGANTGELFFGEGSRLTVL.